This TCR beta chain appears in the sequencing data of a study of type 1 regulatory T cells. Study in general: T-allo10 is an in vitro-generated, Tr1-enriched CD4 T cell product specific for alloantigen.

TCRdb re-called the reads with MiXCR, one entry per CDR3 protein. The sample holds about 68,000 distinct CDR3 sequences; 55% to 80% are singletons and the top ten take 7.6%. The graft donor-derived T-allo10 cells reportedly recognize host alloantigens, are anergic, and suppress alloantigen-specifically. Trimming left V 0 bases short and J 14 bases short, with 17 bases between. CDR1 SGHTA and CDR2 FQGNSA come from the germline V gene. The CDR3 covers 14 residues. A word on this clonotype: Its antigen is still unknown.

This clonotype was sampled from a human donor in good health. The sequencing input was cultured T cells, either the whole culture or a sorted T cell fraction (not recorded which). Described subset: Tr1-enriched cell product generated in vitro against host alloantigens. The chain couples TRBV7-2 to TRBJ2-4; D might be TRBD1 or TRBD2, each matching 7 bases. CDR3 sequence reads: CASSLARQGGGEYF. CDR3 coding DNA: TGTGCCAGCAGCTTAGCGCGACAGGGCGGGGGCGAGTACTTC. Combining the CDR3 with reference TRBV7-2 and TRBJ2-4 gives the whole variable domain GAGVSQSPSNKVTEKGKDVELRCDPISGHTALYWYRQSLGQGLEFLIYFQGNSAPDKSGLPSDRFSAERTGGSVSTLTIQRTQQEDSAVYLCASSLARQGGGEYFGAGTRLSVL.